This T cell receptor (beta chain) came from a study of blood T cell repertoires in COVID-19. About the study: Sites across the United States, Italy and Spain contributed samples from acute and convalescent COVID-19. PBMCs, B-cell-depleted T cells, or T cells were the source of the cDNA or gDNA that made up the material.

In the authors' workflow: Nucleated cell number was recorded as an estimate derived from reference gene primer amplification. Produced via immunoSEQ multiplex PCR; TCRdb's table is partial and in-frame only. D and trimming come from the DNA, and the V and J calls and clone size come from that table. Of over 130,000 clones in the sample, over 80% were seen once. CDR3 length: 18 amino acids. The trim removed 2 bases at V and 1 base at J, leaving 12 bases unmatched. CDR1 and CDR2 from the germline V gene are SGHTA and FQGNSA. The chain uses TRBV7-2 and TRBJ2-5; 8 nucleotides line up with TRBD2. Sample: peripheral blood. This TCR was recovered from a woman aged 80 or over with acute or convalescent COVID-19. The CDR3 spells CASSLRLAGGPLQETQYF. The CDR3 nucleotides read TGTGCCAGCAGCTTACGGTTGGCGGGGGGACCCCTCCAAGAGACCCAGTACTTC.